This TCR beta chain was identified in a study of shared clonotypes between healthy human individuals (dated by TCRdb to the early 2020s). About the study as a whole: Three men and a couple of women, aged 18 to 49 years, made up the cohort. Per donor, three plates each were used for CD4 naive and CD4 memory, two for CD8 naive, and one for CD8 memory. To estimate repertoire size and how much clonotypes are shared between individuals, the study performed deep sequencing of blood TCR repertoires from about five healthy adults. To increase sequencing depth and limit assay-specific biases, TCR repertoire library preparation and sequencing were carried out by different laboratories using diverse techniques. Per donor, leukapheresis produced somewhere between about 0.8 and 9.5 billion PBMCs.

From the germline V gene, CDR1 is WSHSY and CDR2 is SAAADI. Trimming removed 6 bases from V and 0 bases from J, leaving 15 bases between the germline ends. The CDR3, cysteine through phenylalanine, is 16 amino acids long. Left in the record is the CDR3 DNA by itself, 48 bases read in frame from the first base. Overall study outcomes, separate from this receptor: The genetic and exposure-history diversity represented was limited by the small number of donors. Sampling was limited to blood, and TCR repertoires in tissue likely differ from TCR repertoires in blood. Pairwise subsampling indicated that sequencing depth was expected to affect the degree of clonotype sharing among donors. Incomplete sequencing was indicated by rarefaction of sorted-subset datasets, despite the large sequencing depth. About 5% of naive CD4, 3% to 3.5% of naive CD8, approximately 2% of memory CD4, and approximately 0.39% of memory CD8 clonotypes were shared across several donors. Naive subsets generally had larger estimated clonotype richness than memory subsets did. Compared with non-shared clonotypes, the clonotypes found in all four sorted-subset donors had higher generation probabilities.

The donors were healthy, HIV-negative adults with no recently reported acute infections or vaccinations. Only Caucasian adults living in Nashville, Tennessee, USA were represented among the donors. CD4+ T cells were enriched by magnetic negative selection, after which naive cells were positively selected on CD45RA and the negative fraction was taken as the memory subset. Blood was collected by leukapheresis, and PBMCs were isolated by Ficoll-Histopaque density gradient centrifugation and then cryopreserved in liquid nitrogen vapor phase. Purity and quantity of every magnetically sorted T cell population were checked by analytical flow cytometry. Each sorted fraction had its genomic DNA isolated and then quantified by UV absorbance on a Nanodrop 2000c. About this clone: Its target antigen remains unknown. Within one base of it there is no much larger clone, and no base qualities were kept.

TCR CDR3 regions were amplified from genomic DNA by multiplex PCR using the deep immunoSEQ assay. Genomic DNA extracted from each cell subset was distributed evenly over all wells of several immunoSEQ 96-well plates, and each plate served as one replicate. Each replicate PCR for sorted subsets received around 210 ng genomic DNA, equal to about 30,000 T cell genomes. The purified libraries were quantified using a Qubit 3.0 fluorometer, sized with a Bioanalyzer 2100, and then quantified again using the KAPA Library Quantification kit. A separate single-read 150-cycle Illumina NextSeq 550 flow cell was used to sequence each immunoSEQ 96-well plate. The study's processing was this. The immunoSEQ output contained only junctional sequences without quality scores, so filtering could not match that applied to full-length reads. Sequences were annotated with PyIR, a Python wrapper for IgBLAST v1.9, using IMGT germline references to assign V/J genes and CDR3. Reads with weak V/J assignments (E-value above 1e-6), missing CDR3, stop codons, out-of-frame junctions, or ambiguous translated residues were removed. V3J clonotypes were defined as sequences sharing the same inferred V gene, J gene, and CDR3 amino acid sequence. The percentage overlap between two repertoires was calculated by dividing the number of shared unique clonotypes by the size of the smaller repertoire. Three approaches were used to assess repertoire richness: RTK rarefaction, the Chao1 estimator, and Recon v2.1 estimates of unobserved clonotypes. OLGA was used to compute generation probabilities for all TCRbeta clonotypes that the gDNA method yielded from a few donors. This is the immuneACCESS table as TCRdb keeps it, with only in-frame sequences that have V and J called. A part of the clones is gone; compared with another copy, unresolved V genes explain less than half, and the rest is unexplained. V and J calls and clone size follow that table, whereas D and trimming were derived from the DNA. This sample holds some 500,000 clones; about 96% were observed only once. The top ten clonotypes cover 0.064% of the sample.

Sequenced: naive CD4+ T cells sorted from blood. According to the study, the label for this sample's cell subset or site signals: CD45RA+ positively selected. The TCR comes from a woman in her thirties in good health. The chain couples TRBV10-2 to TRBJ2-1; no D gene call is confident. The CDR3 in this case is CASRDPGGSSYNEQFF. The nucleotide sequence is TGCGCCAGCAGGGACCCGGGCGGCAGCTCCTACAATGAGCAGTTCTTC.